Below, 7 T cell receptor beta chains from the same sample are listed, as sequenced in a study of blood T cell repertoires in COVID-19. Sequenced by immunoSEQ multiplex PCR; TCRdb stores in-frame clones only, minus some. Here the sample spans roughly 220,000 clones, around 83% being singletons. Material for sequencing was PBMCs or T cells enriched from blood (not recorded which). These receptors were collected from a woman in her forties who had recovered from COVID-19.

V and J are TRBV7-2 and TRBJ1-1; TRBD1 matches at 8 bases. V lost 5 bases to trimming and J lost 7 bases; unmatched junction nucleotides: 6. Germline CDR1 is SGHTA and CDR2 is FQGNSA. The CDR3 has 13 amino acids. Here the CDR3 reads CASSNGGQGEAFF. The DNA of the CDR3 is TGTGCCAGCAGCAACGGTGGACAGGGTGAAGCTTTCTTT.

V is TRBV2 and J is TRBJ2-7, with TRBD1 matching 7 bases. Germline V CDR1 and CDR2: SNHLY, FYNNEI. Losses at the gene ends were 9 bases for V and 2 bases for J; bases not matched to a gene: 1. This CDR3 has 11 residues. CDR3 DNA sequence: TGTGCCAGTACAGGGGCCTACGAGCAGTACTTC. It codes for CASTGAYEQYF.

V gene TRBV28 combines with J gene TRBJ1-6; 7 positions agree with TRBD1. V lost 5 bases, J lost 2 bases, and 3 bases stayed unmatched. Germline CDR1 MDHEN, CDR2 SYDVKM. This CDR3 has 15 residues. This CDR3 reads CASSAGTAYNSPLHF. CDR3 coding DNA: TGTGCCAGCAGTGCCGGGACAGCCTATAATTCACCCCTCCACTTT.

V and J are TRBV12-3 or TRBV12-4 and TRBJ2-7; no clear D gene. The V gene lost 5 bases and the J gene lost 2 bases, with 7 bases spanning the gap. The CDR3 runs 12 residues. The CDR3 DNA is TGTGCCAGCAGTACCGACACCTACGAGCAGTACTTC. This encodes CASSTDTYEQYF.

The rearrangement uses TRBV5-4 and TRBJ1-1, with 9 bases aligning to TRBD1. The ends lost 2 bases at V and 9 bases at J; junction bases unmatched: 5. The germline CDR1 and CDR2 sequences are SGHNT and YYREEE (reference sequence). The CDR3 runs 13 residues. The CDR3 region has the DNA TGTGCCAGCAGCTTCAGGGACAGGGAAAAAGCTTTCTTT. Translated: CASSFRDREKAFF.

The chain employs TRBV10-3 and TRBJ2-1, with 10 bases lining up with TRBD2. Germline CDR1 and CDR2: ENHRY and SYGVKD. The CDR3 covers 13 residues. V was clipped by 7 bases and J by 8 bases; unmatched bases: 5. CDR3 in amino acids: CAIMEREGYEQFF. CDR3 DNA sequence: TGTGCCATCATGGAGCGGGAGGGGTATGAGCAGTTCTTC.

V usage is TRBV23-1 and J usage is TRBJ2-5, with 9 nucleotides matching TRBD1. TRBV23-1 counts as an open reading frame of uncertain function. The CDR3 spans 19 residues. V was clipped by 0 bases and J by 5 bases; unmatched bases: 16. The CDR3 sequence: CASSQSRCPLTGGKETQYF. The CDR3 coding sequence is TGCGCCAGCAGTCAATCGCGATGCCCCCTTACAGGGGGCAAGGAGACCCAGTACTTC.